The 14 T cell receptor beta chains below come from one sample, sequenced in a study of CD8+CD57+ T cells in acquired aplastic anemia (dated by TCRdb to the late 2010s). The sequencing machine was an Illumina HiSeq 2000. TCR beta VDJ combination and CDR3 sequence profiling used genomic DNA as the template. Starting from the raw public reads, TCRdb applied fastp trimming at Q25, assembled clones with MiXCR and retained in-frame beta chains. Every distinct CDR3 protein forms one entry, paired with its most common genes and DNA. The sample table records some 190,000 distinct CDR3 sequences; about half of these occur just once. Of the sample, more than 15% falls within the top ten clones. Sequencing was performed on sorted CD4+, CD8+, or CD8+CD57+ T cells (not recorded which) from PBMCs. Every receptor here comes from a human donor in good health, serving as a control.

This clonotype was counted between two and nine times. This chain joins TRBV3-1 and TRBJ1-3, with D unclear. The CDR3 sequence is 13 residues long. CDR1 is LGHDT, CDR2 YNNKEL, per germline (reference sequence). V lost 7 bases and J lost 0, with 7 bases in between. The CDR3 coding sequence is TGTGCCAGCACTCCCATCTCTGGAAACACCATATATTTT. This encodes CASTPISGNTIYF.

This clonotype qualifies as medium-sized. The chain carries TRBV20-1 and TRBJ2-1; no definite D call. V was trimmed by 2 bases and J by 15 bases, leaving 17 bases between them. The CDR3 is 12 residues long. Germline V lookup: CDR1 DFQATT, CDR2 SNEGSKA (reference sequence). The CDR3 loop reads CSARRQDGVRFF. DNA for the CDR3: TGCAGTGCTAGACGGCAGGACGGTGTGCGGTTCTTC.

In regard to this clonotype: One end of the junction is discordant with germline, which a read error may explain. This chain links TRBV7-2 with TRBJ1-1; D is possibly TRBD1 (5 bases). The length of the CDR3 is 16 residues. Germline CDR1 SGHTA, CDR2 FQGNSA. CDR3 region: CASSQGGEGRDTEAFF. The CDR3 nucleotides are TGCGCCAGCAGCCAAGGAGGAGAGGGCAGGGACACTGAAGCTTTCTTT.

The V call is TRBV20-1, the J call TRBJ1-2; possibly TRBD1 for D (5 bases). V lost 1 base to trimming and J lost 4 bases, with 7 bases between them. CDR3 length: 12 amino acids. Germline assignment: CDR1 DFQATT and CDR2 SNEGSKA (reference sequence). CDR3 DNA: TGCAGTGCTAGAGGTGGGACCTATGGCTACACCTTC. Amino acids: CSARGGTYGYTF.

The chain carries TRBV7-8 and TRBJ1-2; D may be TRBD1 (6 bases). Trimming removed 2 bases from V and 8 bases from J, with 12 bases in between. The V gene's germline CDR1 is SGHVS and CDR2 FQNEAQ. The CDR3 spans 13 residues. The CDR3 reads CASSLSSGEGYTF. The DNA of the CDR3 is TGTGCCAGCAGCTTATCCTCAGGGGAAGGCTACACCTTC.

Here the CDR3 reads CSAREGESNQPQHF. CDR3 nucleotide sequence: TGCAGTGCTAGAGAGGGGGAGAGCAATCAGCCCCAGCATTTT. The V gene is TRBV20-1, the J gene TRBJ1-5; possibly TRBD1 for D (5 bases). V was pared by 0 bases and J by 1 base, with 7 bases between. The CDR3 runs 14 residues. Germline CDR1 DFQATT, CDR2 SNEGSKA (reference sequence).

The gene calls are TRBV11-3 and TRBJ2-5; possibly TRBD1 for D (6 bases). This CDR3 spans 16 amino acids. V was clipped by 7 bases and J by 1 base, with 19 bases between them. CDR1 and CDR2 from the germline V gene are SGHNT and YENEEA. The CDR3 DNA reads as TGTGCCAGCACCCGTATCCTTGGACAGATCCAAGAGACCCAGTACTTC. This encodes CASTRILGQIQETQYF.

The chain uses TRBV7-6 and TRBJ2-1; TRBD1 matches at 8 bases. The junction had 14 bases not matched to a gene; V was cut back by 3 bases and J by 1 base. The germline V gene has CDR1 SGHVS and CDR2 FNYEAQ. This CDR3 has 19 residues. The CDR3: CASSFGTGRAARSYNEQFF. In DNA form, the CDR3 reads TGTGCCAGCAGCTTTGGGACAGGTAGGGCGGCACGATCCTACAATGAGCAGTTCTTC.

This chain uses TRBV5-1 with TRBJ1-6; D might be TRBD1 (6 bases). The CDR3 consists of 14 residues. Germline lookup yields CDR1 SGHRS and CDR2 YFSETQ. Trimming pared 0 bases from V and 8 bases from J, leaving 9 bases between. CDR3 in DNA: TGCGCCAGCAGCTTGGAGCCAGGGGATTCACCCCTCCACTTT. This translates into CASSLEPGDSPLHF.

Comments on this clonotype: A much larger clone lies a single base off, so this may be a read error. This chain links TRBV6-5 with TRBJ2-1; the match to TRBD1 covers 7 bases. The ends lost 6 bases at V and 8 bases at J; junction bases unmatched: 4. In germline, CDR1 is MNHEY, CDR2 SVGAGI. The CDR3 length is 12 residues. CDR3 region: CASRDRAYEQFF. CDR3 bases: TGTGCCAGCAGAGACAGGGCCTATGAGCAGTTCTTC.

This clonotype was counted at least ten times. The chain carries TRBV7-2 and TRBJ2-3; maybe TRBD2 (5 bases). V lost 4 bases and J 0 bases, leaving 14 bases between the germline ends. Germline V gives CDR1 SGHTA, CDR2 FQGNSA. CDR3 length: 16 amino acids. This CDR3 is CASSSWKGDSTDTQYF. CDR3 DNA sequence: TGTGCCAGCAGCTCTTGGAAGGGAGACAGCACAGATACGCAGTATTTT.

Many counts were recorded for this clonotype. This rearrangement joins TRBV10-3 to TRBJ1-2, with 8 bases lining up with TRBD1. The CDR3 sequence is 14 residues long. From germline, CDR1 is ENHRY and CDR2 SYGVKD. The V segment lost 10 bases and the J segment 4 bases; nucleotides outside the gene matches: 11. The CDR3 DNA follows: TGTGCCACGTCGTCGCAGGGGGCGGGCTATGGCTACACCTTC. Translating gives CATSSQGAGYGYTF.

This clonotype was picked up one time. The chain joins TRBV20-1 to TRBJ1-3; D is unclear. This CDR3 region has 11 residues. Germline assignment: CDR1 DFQATT and CDR2 SNEGSKA (reference sequence). The ends were cut back, 3 bases at V and 8 bases at J, with 8 bases in the middle. CDR3 DNA sequence: TGCAGTGCTAGGATTATAGACACCATATATTTT. It is translated as CSARIIDTIYF.

The gene calls are TRBV29-1 and TRBJ1-3; 8 bases map to TRBD1. The germline V gene encodes CDR1 SQVTM and CDR2 ANQGSEA. J was trimmed by 0 bases and V by 1 base; bases with no gene match: 8. The CDR3 is 17 residues long. CDR3 sequence: CSVEGTGSKGSGNTIYF. The CDR3 nucleotides are TGCAGCGTTGAAGGGACAGGGAGTAAGGGCTCTGGAAACACCATATATTTT. Full variable domain (missing parts from reference TRBV29-1 and TRBJ1-3): SAVISQKPSRDICQRGTSLTIQCQVDSQVTMMFWYRQQPGQSLTLIATANQGSEATYESGFVIDKFPISRPNLTFSTLTVSNMSPEDSSIYLCSVEGTGSKGSGNTIYFGEGSWLTVV.